This T cell receptor (beta chain) stems from a study of cytomegalovirus exposure and HLA in healthy donors. Regarding the study as a whole: Evidence from a later analysis indicated that most CMV-associated TCR beta chains looked HLA-restricted. A missense DCLRE1C variant was associated with V- and J-gene trimming of TCR beta chains in a later analysis, and an independent cohort replicated the association. Among the sequence variants, a highly shared cluster was likely an artifact of sequencing.

Vbeta (60) and Jbeta (13) primers were used in the PCR. TCRdb's table, derived via immunoSEQ multiplex PCR, lists solely in-frame clones and lacks some. The sample holds approximately 150,000 clones; about 76% are singletons and the top ten take roughly 2.6%. With regard to this clone: Its antigen is not identified.

The clonotype was recovered from a woman between 35 and 50 years old in good health and CMV-seropositive. The sample was PBMCs.

As DNA, the CDR3 is TGTGCCAGCAGCCCATCGGGCTATGGCTACACCTTC. Translating gives CASSPSGYGYTF. The chain uses TRBV7-9 and TRBJ1-2; D is unclear. The CDR3 has 12 amino acids. Germline lookup yields CDR1 SEHNR and CDR2 FQNEAQ (reference sequence). With 5 bases removed from V and 4 bases from J, the gap between germline ends came to 8 bases.